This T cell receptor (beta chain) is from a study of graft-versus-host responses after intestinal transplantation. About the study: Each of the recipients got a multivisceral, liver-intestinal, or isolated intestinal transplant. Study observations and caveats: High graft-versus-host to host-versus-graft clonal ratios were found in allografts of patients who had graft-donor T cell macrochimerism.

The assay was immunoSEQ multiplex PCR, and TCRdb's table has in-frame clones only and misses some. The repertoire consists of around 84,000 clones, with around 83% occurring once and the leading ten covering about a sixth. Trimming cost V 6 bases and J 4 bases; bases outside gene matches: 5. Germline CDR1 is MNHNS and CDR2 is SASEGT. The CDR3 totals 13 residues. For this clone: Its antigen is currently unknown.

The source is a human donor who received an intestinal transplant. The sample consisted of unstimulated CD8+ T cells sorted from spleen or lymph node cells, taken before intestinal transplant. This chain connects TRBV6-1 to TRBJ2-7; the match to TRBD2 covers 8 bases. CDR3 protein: CASSSGGPYEQYF. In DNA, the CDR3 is TGTGCCAGCAGCTCGGGGGGGCCATACGAGCAGTACTTC.